The text below deals with one T cell receptor (beta chain). Its recognized antigen is unknown. One base away there is no much larger clone; base qualities are not given. The record originates from a study of shared clonotypes between healthy human individuals (dated by TCRdb to 2019 to 2021). About the study as a whole: Two women and a few men aged 18 to 49 years were included in the cohort. Between about 0.85 and 10 billion PBMCs per donor were obtained by leukapheresis. Different laboratories and diverse techniques were used to prepare libraries and sequence TCR repertoires, to increase sequencing depth and limit assay-specific biases. The study deeply sequenced blood TCR repertoires of five healthy adults to estimate repertoire size and the extent of clonotype sharing between individuals.

Trimming at the junction amounts to 2 bases on V and 13 bases on J, and the germline ends lie 15 bases apart. Reading from cysteine to phenylalanine, the CDR3 counts 12 amino acids. CDR3 DNA only is kept here, 36 bases in frame from base 1. The germline V gene (reference sequence) sets CDR1 to GTSNPN and CDR2 to SVGIG. The donors were healthy, HIV-negative adults with no recently reported acute infections or vaccinations. Every donor was a Caucasian adult living in Nashville, Tennessee, USA. For unsorted samples, some 90 million PBMCs were counted, and genomic DNA was extracted using the QIAamp DNA Blood Mini kit. Blood was collected by leukapheresis, and PBMCs were isolated by Ficoll-Histopaque density gradient centrifugation and then cryopreserved in liquid nitrogen vapor phase. Using the deep immunoSEQ assay, TCR CDR3 regions were amplified from genomic DNA by multiplex PCR. Extracted genomic DNA from each cell subset was distributed evenly across all wells of several immunoSEQ 96-well plates, and each plate was treated as a replicate. For unsorted PBMC, around 300 ng of genomic DNA, equivalent to about 30,000 T cell genomes, went into each replicate PCR. Unsorted PBMC genomic DNA was sequenced across ten immunoSEQ deep assay plates. Purified libraries were quantified with a Qubit 3.0 fluorometer, sized on a Bioanalyzer 2100, and re-quantified with the KAPA Library Quantification kit. A separate single-read 150-cycle Illumina NextSeq 550 flow cell was used to sequence each immunoSEQ 96-well plate. In the original analysis: Because the immunoSEQ output held only junctional sequences and lacked quality scores, the filtering could not match the filtering applied to full-length reads. To assign V/J genes and CDR3, sequences were annotated using PyIR, a Python wrapper for IgBLAST v1.9, with IMGT germline references. Reads with weak V/J assignments (E-value above 1e-6), missing CDR3, stop codons, out-of-frame junctions, or ambiguous translated residues were removed. V3J clonotypes were defined by identical inferred V gene, J gene, and CDR3 amino acid sequence. Percentage overlap between repertoires was computed as shared unique clonotypes divided by the size of the smaller repertoire. Three approaches were used to assess repertoire richness: RTK rarefaction, the Chao1 estimator, and Recon v2.1 estimates of unobserved clonotypes. TCRdb holds this immuneACCESS table with in-frame rearrangements only. Some clones are missing; in checked studies, unresolved V genes explain under half, and the rest has no known cause. The V and J calls and clone size are taken from that table; D and trimming were inferred from the DNA. This sample is represented by 530,000 or so clones; about 75% of them were singletons. The ten largest account for around 13% of the sample.

Study-wide findings and limitations: The genetic and exposure-history diversity represented was limited by the small number of donors. Pairwise subsampling indicated that sequencing depth was expected to affect the degree of clonotype sharing among donors. Sampling was restricted to blood, and TCR repertoires in tissue are likely to differ from TCR repertoires in blood.

The sample taken for sequencing was PBMCs. Recombination connected TRBV30 to TRBJ1-3; no D gene call is confident. The TCR comes from a woman aged 40 to 50 in good health. Some clones in this sample may be carry-over from other donors' samples. The CDR3: CAWSTYPGNIYF. The DNA sequence is as follows: TGTGCCTGGAGTACCTACCCCGGGAATATATATTTT.